This T cell receptor (beta chain) stems from a study of identical twins. General study results and limits: Monozygotic twins shared more out-of-frame TCR alpha than recombination models predicted.

This clonotype was seen many times. The antigen is unknown. One entry per CDR3 protein, called by TCRdb with MiXCR from the 5' RACE reads. The sample lists about 390,000 distinct CDR3 sequences, roughly 9% occurring once. The CDR3 length is 15 residues. The V end lost 5 bases, the J end lost 0 bases, and 11 bases lay between the germline ends. J is TRBJ1-5 and V is TRBV12-3 or TRBV12-4; D remains ambiguous. The sequencing input was naive T cells sorted from blood. The TCR sequence derives from a woman in her fifties or sixties in good health. CDR3 in amino acids: CASSPDGFSNQPQHF. In DNA form, the CDR3 reads TGTGCCAGCAGTCCGGACGGGTTTAGCAATCAGCCCCAGCATTTT.